The clone carrying this T cell receptor (beta chain) was seen a handful of times. Its antigen is as yet unknown. Methods used by the authors: Samples contained a median of about 96,000 TCRs, with a range of about 23,224 to 750,000. TCRdb reprocessed the RACE reads via MiXCR and lists one record per CDR3 protein. None of the V and J calls come from the authors' own analysis; TCRdb made them. This table holds 95,000 to 150,000 distinct CDR3 sequences, roughly 15% found once. This CDR3 is built from 16 residues. Trimming shortened V by 3 bases and J by 4 bases, and 16 bases separated the two germline ends. CDR1 and CDR2 (germline): SEHNR, FQNEAQ (reference sequence). The data originate from a study of human T cells and chemical hapten exposure. Study-level results: There were significantly more large CDR3 similarity clusters among expanded TCRs than among controls. It should be noted that donors had alopecia, so their immune response may differ from healthy people's.

The time point was: patch test 1, 2 weeks after DPC sensitization. The treatment: therapeutic diphenylcyclopropenone sensitization with weekly scalp DPC. Non-pregnant alopecia patients aged 18 to 70, suitable for DPC therapy. This sequence was found in a man aged 18 to 29 with alopecia areata. Some clones in this sample may be carry-over from other donors' samples. The sample consisted of whole blood, taken in connection with sensitization to the hapten diphenylcyclopropenone (DPC). The genes are TRBV7-9 and TRBJ2-1, with D tentatively TRBD2 (6 bases). The CDR3 bases are TGTGCCAGCAGCTTCGCCCGGCCACGGGGGTACAATGAGCAGTTCTTC. Residues: CASSFARPRGYNEQFF.